Below, 5 T cell receptor beta chains from the same sample are listed, as sequenced in a study of T cells after posttransplantation cyclophosphamide. Here immunoSEQ multiplex PCR was the method, and the copy in TCRdb shows in-frame clones only, minus some. This sample carries more than 9,000 clones, none of them present only once. Treatment was busulfan-fludarabine conditioning, a marrow graft, and cyclophosphamide on days +3 and +4. The specimen was PBMCs, collected after allogeneic stem cell transplant with posttransplant cyclophosphamide. Receptor source: a female patient in her forties or fifties who received an allogeneic stem cell transplant from a related donor, was CMV-positive, and had no GVHD. Some T cells here may be from the graft donor.

The genes are TRBV28 and TRBJ2-3; 8 positions agree with TRBD2. Germline V lookup: CDR1 MDHEN, CDR2 SYDVKM. J was trimmed by 3 bases and V by 3 bases; bases with no gene match: 11. There are 17 residues in the CDR3. The CDR3 sequence: CASSLAVKRERTDTQYF. The DNA for the CDR3 is TGTGCCAGCAGTTTGGCTGTGAAGCGGGAGAGGACAGATACGCAGTATTTT.

This clone was seen at least ten times. The chain is built from TRBV7-9 and TRBJ2-7; possibly TRBD1 for D (5 bases). Germline V CDR1 and CDR2: SEHNR, FQNEAQ (reference sequence). Between the trimmed V and J ends, which lost 5 bases and 3 bases, there was a span of 14 bases. The CDR3 consists of 14 residues. The CDR3 region has the DNA TGTGCCAGCAGCCCCCAGGGTGGAGACTACGAGCAGTACTTC. As protein: CASSPQGGDYEQYF.

This clone was found a few times. The V and J genes are TRBV27 and TRBJ1-6; D is unresolved. CDR3 length equals 18 residues. The germline V and J ends were trimmed by 4 bases and 0 bases, with 16 bases remaining between them. Germline values: CDR1 MNHEY, CDR2 SMNVEV (reference sequence). CDR3 amino acids: CASSSELYRSSYNSPLHF. In nucleotides, the CDR3 is TGTGCCAGCAGTTCCGAGCTTTACAGAAGCTCCTATAATTCACCCCTCCACTTT.

This clone was detected many times. The chain recombines TRBV20-1 with TRBJ2-7; D gene ambiguous. V was clipped by 5 bases and J by 3 bases, with 8 bases between them. The CDR3 spans 11 residues. CDR1 and CDR2 (germline): DFQATT, SNEGSKA (reference sequence). CDR3 protein: CSADMSYEQYF. CDR3 coding DNA: TGCAGTGCTGACATGAGCTACGAGCAGTACTTC.

This clone was detected ten times or more. V is TRBV20-1 and J is TRBJ1-1; TRBD1 agrees at 9 bases. Germline values: CDR1 DFQATT, CDR2 SNEGSKA (reference sequence). With V trimmed by 5 bases and J by 11 bases, 6 bases remained unmatched. The CDR3 totals 11 residues. The CDR3 reads CSAGGQGKAFF. CDR3 sequence (DNA): TGCAGTGCTGGGGGACAGGGTAAGGCTTTCTTT.